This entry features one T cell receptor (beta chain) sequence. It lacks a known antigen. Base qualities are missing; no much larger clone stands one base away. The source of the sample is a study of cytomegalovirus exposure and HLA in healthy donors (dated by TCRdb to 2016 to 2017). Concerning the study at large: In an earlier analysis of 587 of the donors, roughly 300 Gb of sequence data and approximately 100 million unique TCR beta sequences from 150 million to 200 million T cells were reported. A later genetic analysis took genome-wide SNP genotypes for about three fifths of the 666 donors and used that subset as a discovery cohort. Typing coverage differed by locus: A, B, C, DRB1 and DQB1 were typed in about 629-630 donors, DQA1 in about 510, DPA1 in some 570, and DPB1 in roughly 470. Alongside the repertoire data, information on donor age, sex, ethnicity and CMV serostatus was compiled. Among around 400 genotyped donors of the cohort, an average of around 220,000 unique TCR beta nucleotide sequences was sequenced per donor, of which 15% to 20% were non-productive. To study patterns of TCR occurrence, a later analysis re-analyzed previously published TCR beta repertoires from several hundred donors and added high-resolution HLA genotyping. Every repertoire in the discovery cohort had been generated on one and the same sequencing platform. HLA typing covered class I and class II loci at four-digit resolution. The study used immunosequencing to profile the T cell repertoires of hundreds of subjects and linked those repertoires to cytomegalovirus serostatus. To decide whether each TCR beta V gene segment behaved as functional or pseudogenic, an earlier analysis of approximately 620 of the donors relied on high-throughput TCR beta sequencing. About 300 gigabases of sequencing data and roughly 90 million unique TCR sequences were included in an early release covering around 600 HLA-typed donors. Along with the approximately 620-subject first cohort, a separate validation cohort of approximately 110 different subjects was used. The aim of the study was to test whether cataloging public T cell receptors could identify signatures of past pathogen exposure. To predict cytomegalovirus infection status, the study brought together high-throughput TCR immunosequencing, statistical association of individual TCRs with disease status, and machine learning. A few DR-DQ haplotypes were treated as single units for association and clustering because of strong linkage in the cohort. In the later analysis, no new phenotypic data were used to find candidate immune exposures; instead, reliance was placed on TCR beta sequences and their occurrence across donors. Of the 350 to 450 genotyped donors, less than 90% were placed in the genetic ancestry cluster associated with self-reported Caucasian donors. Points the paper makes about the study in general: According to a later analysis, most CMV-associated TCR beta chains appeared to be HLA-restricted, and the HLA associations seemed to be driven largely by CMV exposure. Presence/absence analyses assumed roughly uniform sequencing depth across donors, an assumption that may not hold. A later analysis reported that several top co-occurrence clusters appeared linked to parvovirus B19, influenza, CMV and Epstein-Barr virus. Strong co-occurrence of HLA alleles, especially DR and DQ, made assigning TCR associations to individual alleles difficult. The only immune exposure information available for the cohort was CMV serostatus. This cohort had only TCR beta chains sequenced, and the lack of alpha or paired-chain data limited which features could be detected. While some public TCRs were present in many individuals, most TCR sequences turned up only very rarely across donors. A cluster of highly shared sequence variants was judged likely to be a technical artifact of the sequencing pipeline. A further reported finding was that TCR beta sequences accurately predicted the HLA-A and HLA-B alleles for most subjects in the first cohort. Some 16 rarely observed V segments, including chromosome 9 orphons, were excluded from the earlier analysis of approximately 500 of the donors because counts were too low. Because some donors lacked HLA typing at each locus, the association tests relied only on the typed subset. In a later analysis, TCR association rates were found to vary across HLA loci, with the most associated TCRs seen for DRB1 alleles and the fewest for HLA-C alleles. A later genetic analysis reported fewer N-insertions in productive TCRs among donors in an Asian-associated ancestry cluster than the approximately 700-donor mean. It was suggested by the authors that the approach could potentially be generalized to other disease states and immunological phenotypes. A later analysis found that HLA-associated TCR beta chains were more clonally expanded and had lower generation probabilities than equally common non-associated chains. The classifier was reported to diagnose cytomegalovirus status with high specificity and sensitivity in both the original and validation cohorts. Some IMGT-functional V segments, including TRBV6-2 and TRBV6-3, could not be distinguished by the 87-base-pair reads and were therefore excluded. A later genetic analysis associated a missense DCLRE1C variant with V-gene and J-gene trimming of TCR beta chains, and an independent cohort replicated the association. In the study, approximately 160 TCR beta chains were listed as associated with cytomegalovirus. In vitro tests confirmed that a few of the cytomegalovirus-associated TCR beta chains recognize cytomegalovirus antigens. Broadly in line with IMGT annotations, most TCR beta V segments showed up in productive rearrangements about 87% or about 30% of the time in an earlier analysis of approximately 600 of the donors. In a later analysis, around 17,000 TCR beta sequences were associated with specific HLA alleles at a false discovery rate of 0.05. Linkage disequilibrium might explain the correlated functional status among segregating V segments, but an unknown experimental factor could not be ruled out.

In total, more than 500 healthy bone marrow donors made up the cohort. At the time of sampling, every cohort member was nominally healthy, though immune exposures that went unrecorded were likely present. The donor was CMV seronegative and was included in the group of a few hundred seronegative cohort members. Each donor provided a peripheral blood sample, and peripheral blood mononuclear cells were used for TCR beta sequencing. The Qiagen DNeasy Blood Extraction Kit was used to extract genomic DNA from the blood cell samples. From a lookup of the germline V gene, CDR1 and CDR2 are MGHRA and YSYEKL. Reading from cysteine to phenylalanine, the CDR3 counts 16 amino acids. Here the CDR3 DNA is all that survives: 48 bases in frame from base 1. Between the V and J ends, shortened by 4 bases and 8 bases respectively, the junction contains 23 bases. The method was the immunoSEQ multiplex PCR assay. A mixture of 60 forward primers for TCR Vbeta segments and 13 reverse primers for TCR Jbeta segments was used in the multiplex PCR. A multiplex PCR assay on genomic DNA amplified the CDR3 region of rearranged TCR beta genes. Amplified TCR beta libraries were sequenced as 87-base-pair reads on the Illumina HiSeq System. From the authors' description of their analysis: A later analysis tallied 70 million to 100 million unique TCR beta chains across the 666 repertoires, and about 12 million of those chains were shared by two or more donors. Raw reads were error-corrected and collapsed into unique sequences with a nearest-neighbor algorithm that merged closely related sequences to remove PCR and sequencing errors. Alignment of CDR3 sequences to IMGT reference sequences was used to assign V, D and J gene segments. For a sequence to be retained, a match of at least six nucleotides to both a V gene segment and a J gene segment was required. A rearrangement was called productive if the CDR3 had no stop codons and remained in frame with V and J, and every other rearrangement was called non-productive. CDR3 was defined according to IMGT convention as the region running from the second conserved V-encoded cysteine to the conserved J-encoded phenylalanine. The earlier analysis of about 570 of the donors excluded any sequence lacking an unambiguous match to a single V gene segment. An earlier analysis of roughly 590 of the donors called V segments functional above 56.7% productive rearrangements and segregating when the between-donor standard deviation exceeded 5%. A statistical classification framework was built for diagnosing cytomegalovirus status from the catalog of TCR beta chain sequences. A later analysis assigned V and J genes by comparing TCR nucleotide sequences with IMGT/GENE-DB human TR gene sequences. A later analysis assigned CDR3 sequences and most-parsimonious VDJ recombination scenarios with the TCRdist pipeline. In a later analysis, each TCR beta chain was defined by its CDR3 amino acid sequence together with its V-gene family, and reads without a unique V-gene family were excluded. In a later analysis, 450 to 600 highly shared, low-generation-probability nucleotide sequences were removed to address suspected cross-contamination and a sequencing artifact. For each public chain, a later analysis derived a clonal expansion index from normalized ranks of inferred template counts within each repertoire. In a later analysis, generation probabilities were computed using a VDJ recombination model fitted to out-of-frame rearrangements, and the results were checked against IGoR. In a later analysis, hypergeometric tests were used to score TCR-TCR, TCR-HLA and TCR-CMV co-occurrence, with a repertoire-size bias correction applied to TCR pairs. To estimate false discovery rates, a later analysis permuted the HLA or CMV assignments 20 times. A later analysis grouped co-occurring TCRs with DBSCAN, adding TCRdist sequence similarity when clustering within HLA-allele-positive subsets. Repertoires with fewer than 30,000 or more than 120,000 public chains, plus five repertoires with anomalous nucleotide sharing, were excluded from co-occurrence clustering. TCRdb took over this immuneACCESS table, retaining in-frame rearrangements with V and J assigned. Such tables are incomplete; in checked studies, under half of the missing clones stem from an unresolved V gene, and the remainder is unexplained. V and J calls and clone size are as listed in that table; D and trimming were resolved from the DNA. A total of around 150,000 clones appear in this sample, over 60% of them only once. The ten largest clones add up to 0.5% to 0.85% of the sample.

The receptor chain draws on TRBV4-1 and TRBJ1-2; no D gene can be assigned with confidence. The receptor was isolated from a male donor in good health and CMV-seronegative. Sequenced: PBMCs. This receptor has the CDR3 CASSPEDGATMVGYTF. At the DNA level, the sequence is TGCGCCAGCAGCCCGGAGGATGGAGCTACTATGGTGGGCTACACCTTC.